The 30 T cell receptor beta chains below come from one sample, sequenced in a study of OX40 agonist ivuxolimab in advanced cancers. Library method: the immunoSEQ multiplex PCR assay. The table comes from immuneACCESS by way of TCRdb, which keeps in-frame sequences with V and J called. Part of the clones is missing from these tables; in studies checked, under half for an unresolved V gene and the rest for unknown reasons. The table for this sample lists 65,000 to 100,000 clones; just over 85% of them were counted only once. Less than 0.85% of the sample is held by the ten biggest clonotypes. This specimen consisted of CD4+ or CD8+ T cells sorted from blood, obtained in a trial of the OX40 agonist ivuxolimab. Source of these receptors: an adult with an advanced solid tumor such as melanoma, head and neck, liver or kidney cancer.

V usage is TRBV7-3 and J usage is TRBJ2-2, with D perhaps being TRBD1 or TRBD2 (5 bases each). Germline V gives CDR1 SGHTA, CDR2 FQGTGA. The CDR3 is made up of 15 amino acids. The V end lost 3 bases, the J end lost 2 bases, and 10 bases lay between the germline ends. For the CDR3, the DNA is TGTGCCAGCAGCTTTCAGGGACCCAACACCGGGGAGCTGTTTTTT. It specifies CASSFQGPNTGELFF.

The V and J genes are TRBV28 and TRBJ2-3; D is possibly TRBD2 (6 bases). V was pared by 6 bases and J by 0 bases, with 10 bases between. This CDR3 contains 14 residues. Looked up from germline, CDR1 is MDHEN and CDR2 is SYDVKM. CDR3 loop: CASRSGVSTDTQYF. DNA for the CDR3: TGTGCCAGCAGGTCGGGAGTTAGCACAGATACGCAGTATTTT.

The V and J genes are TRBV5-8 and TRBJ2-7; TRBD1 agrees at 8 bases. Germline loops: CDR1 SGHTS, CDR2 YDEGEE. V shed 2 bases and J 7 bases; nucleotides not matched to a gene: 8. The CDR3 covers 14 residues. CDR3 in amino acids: CASSLIQGAGEQYF. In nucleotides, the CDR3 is TGTGCCAGCAGCTTAATCCAGGGGGCAGGGGAGCAGTACTTC. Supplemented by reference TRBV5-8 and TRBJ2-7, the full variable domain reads EAGVTQSPTHLIKTRGQQATLRCSPISGHTSVYWYQQALGLGLQFLLWYDEGEERNRGNFPPRFSGRQFPNYSSELNVNALELEDSALYLCASSLIQGAGEQYFGPGTRLTVT.

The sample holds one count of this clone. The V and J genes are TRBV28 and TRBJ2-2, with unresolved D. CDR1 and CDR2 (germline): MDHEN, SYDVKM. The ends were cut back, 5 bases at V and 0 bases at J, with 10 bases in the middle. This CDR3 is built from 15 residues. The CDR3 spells CASSMAAANTGELFF. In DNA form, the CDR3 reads TGTGCCAGCAGTATGGCGGCTGCGAACACCGGGGAGCTGTTTTTT.

DNA of the CDR3: TGTGCCAGCAGCTCTCAGGGGGGTTCCTACGAGCAGTACTTC. Protein product: CASSSQGGSYEQYF. V is TRBV5-4 and J is TRBJ2-7; possible D gene TRBD1, 7 bases. Trimming pared 3 bases from V and 1 base from J, leaving 11 bases between. Looked up from germline, CDR1 is SGHNT and CDR2 is YYREEE (reference sequence). The CDR3 is made up of 14 amino acids.

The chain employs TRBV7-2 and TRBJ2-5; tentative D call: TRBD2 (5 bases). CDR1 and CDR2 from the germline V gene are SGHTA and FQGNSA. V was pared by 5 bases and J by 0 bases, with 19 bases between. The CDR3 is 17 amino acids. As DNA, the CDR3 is TGTGCCAGCAGCCACACCCCCCGGACTCTCTACCAAGAGACCCAGTACTTC. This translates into CASSHTPRTLYQETQYF.

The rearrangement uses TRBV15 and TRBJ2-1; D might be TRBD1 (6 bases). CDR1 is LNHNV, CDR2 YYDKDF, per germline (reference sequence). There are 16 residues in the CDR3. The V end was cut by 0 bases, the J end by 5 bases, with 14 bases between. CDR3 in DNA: TGTGCCACCAGCAGAGATTACAGGGAGACGGACAATGAGCAGTTCTTC. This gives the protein CATSRDYRETDNEQFF.

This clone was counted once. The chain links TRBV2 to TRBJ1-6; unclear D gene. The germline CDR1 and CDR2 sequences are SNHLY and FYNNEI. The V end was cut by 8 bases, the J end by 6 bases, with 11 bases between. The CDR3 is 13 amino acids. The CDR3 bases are TGTGCCAGCGTGGCCGTTGTTAATTCACCCCTCCACTTT. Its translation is CASVAVVNSPLHF.

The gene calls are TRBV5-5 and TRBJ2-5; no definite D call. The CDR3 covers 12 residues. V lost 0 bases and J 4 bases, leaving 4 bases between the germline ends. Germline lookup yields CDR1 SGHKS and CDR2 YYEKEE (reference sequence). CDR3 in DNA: TGTGCCAGCAGCTTGGAGGGAGAGACCCAGTACTTC. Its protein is CASSLEGETQYF.

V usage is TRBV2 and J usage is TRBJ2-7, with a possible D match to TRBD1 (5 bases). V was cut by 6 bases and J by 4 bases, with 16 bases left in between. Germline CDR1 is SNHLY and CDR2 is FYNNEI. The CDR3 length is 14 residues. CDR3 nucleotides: TGTGCCAGCAGCAGGACACCAATTCAGTACGAGCAGTACTTC. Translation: CASSRTPIQYEQYF.

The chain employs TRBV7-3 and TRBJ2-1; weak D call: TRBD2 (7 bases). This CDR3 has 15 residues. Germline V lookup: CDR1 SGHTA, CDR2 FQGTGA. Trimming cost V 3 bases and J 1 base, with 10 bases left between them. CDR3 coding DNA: TGTGCCAGCAGCTTGGCGGGGGCGTCCTACAATGAGCAGTTCTTC. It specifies CASSLAGASYNEQFF.

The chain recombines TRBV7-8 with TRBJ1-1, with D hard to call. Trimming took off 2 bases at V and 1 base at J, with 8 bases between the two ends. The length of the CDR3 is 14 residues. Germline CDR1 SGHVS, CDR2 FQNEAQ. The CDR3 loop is CASSLSAGNTEAFF. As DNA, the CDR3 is TGTGCCAGCAGCTTAAGCGCAGGGAACACTGAAGCTTTCTTT.

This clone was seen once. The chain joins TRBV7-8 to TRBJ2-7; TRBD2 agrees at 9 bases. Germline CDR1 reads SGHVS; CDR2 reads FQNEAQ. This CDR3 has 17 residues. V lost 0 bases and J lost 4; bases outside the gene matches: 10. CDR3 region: CASSLARWASGTYEQYF. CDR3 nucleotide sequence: TGTGCCAGCAGCTTAGCGCGTTGGGCTAGCGGGACTTACGAGCAGTACTTC.

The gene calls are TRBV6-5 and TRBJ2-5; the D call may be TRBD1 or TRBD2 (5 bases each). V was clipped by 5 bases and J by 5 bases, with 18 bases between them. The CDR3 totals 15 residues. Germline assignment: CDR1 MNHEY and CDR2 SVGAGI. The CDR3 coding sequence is TGTGCCAGCAGTGGGACGGACTCGGGGTGGGAGACCCAGTACTTC. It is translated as CASSGTDSGWETQYF.

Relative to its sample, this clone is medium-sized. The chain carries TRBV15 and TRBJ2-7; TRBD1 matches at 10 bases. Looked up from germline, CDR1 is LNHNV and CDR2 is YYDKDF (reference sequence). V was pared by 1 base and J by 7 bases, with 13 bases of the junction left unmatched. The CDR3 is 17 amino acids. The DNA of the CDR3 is TGTGCCACCAGCAGAGGTCTCCGGACAGGGGGTGTAGGAGAGCAGTACTTC. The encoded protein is CATSRGLRTGGVGEQYF.

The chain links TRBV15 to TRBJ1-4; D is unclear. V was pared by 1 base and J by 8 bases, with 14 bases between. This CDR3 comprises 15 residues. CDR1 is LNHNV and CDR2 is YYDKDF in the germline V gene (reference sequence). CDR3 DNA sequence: TGTGCCACCAGCAGAGCAGGCCAGGTGGTAGAAAAACTGTTTTTT. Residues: CATSRAGQVVEKLFF.

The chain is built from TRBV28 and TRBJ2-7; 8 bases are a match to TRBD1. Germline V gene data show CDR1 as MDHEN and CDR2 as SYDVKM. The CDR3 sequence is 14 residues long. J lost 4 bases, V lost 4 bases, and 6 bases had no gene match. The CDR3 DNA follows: TGTGCCAGCAGTTCGACTCGGACAGGGTACGAGCAGTACTTC. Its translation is CASSSTRTGYEQYF.

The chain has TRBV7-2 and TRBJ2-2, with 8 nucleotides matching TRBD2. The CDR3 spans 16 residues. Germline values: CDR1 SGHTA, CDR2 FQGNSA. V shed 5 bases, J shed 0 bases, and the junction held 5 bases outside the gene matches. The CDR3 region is CASSTTSGANTGELFF. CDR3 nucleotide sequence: TGTGCCAGCAGCACAACTAGCGGAGCGAACACCGGGGAGCTGTTTTTT.

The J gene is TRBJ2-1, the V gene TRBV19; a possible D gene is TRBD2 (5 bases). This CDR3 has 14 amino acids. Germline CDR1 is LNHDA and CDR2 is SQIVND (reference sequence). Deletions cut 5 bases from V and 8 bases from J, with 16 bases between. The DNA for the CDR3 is TGTGCCAGTAGTCCCCGTAGAGGGCGAGATGAGCAGTTCTTC. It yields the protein CASSPRRGRDEQFF.

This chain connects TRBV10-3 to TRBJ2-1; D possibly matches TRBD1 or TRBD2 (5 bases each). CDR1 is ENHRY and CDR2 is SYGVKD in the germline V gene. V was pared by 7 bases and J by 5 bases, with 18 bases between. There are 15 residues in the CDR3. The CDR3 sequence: CAIMAGPLGDNEQFF. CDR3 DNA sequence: TGTGCCATCATGGCAGGGCCCCTGGGGGACAATGAGCAGTTCTTC.

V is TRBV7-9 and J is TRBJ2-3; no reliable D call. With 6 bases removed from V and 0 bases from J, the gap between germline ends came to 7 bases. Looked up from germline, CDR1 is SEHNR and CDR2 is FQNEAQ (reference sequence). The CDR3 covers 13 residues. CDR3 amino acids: CASRPSSTDTQYF. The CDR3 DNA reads TGTGCCAGCAGGCCCTCTAGCACAGATACGCAGTATTTT. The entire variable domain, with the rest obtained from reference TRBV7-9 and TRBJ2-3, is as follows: DTGVSQNPRHKITKRGQNVTFRCDPISEHNRLYWYRQTLGQGPEFLTYFQNEAQLEKSRLLSDRFSAERPKGSFSTLEIQRTEQGDSAMYLCASRPSSTDTQYFGPGTRLTVL.

Here the CDR3 DNA reads TGTGCCAGCAGCCCTCACCTGATGGGAGGCTCCTACGAGCAGTACTTC. Its translation: CASSPHLMGGSYEQYF. The genes are TRBV11-1 and TRBJ2-7, with a tentative D call TRBD2 (6 bases). Germline loops: CDR1 SGHAT, CDR2 FQDESV (reference sequence). The CDR3 loop spans 16 amino acids. Between the trimmed V and J ends, which lost 5 bases and 0 bases, there was a span of 17 bases.

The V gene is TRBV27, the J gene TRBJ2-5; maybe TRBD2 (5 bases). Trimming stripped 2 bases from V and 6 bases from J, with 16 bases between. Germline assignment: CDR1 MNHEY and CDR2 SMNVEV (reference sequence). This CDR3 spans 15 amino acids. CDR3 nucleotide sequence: TGTGCCAGCAGTTTAGAGGCACGGGGAATACAGACCCAGTACTTC. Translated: CASSLEARGIQTQYF.

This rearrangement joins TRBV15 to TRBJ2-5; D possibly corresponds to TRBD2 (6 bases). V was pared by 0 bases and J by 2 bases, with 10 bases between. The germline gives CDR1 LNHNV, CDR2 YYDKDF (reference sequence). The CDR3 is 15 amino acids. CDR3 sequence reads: CATSRDGAGQETQYF. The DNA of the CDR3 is TGTGCCACCAGCAGAGATGGGGCGGGACAAGAGACCCAGTACTTC.

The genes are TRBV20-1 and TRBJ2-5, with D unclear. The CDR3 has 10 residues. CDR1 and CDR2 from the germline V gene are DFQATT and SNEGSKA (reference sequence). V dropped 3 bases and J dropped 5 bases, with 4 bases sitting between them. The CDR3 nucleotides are TGCAGTGCTAGTCATGAGACCCAGTACTTC. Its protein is CSASHETQYF.

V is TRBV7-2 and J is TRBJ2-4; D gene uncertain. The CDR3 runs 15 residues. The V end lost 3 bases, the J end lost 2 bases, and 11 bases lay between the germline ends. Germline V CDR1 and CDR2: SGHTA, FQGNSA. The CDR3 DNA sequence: TGTGCCAGCAGCTTGGTAGCAGAATCCAAAAACATTCAGTACTTC. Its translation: CASSLVAESKNIQYF.

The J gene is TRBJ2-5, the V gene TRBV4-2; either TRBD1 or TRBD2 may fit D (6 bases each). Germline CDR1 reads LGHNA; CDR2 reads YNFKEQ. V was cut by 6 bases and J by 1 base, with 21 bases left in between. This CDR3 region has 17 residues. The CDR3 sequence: CASRDTGRRGGQETQYF. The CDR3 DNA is TGTGCCAGCAGGGACACGGGGAGGCGAGGGGGCCAAGAGACCCAGTACTTC.

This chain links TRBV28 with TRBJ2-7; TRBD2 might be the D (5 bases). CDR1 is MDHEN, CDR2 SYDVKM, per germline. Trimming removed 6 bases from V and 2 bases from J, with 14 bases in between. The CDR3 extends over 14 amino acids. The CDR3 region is CASRPGLLTYEQYF. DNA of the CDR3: TGTGCCAGCAGACCCGGACTGTTGACCTACGAGCAGTACTTC.

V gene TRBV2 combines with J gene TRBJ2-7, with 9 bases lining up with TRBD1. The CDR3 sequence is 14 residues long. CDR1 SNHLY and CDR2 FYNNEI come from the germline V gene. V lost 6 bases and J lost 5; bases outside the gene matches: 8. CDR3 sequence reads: CASRAGDRVNEQYF. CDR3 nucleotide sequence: TGTGCCAGCAGGGCAGGGGACAGGGTAAACGAGCAGTACTTC.

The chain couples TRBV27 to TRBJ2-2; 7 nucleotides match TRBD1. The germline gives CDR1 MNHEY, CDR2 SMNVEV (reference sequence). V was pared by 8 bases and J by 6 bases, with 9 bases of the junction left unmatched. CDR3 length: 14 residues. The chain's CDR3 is CASRRQGRAGELFF. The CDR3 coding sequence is TGTGCCAGCCGACGACAGGGTCGGGCCGGGGAGCTGTTTTTT.